The clone carrying this TCR beta chain was recorded only once. The antigen remains undetermined. The entry originates in a study of cytomegalovirus exposure and HLA in healthy donors. The V gene end was trimmed by 5 bases and the J gene end by 9 bases; junction bases not matched to a gene: 15. The CDR3 consists of 16 residues. From germline, CDR1 is MNHEY and CDR2 SMNVEV (reference sequence). In the PCR, 60 Vbeta and 13 Jbeta primers were used. Libraries were prepared by immunoSEQ multiplex PCR; TCRdb keeps only in-frame clonotypes and omits some of them. The sample yields approximately 88,000 clones, over 75% seen once. Study-wide findings and caveats: The productive fraction for most TCR beta V segments was about 87% or about 30% in an earlier analysis. Sequencing artifact likely explains a cluster of highly shared sequence variants.

The sequencing sample was made of PBMCs. This clonotype originated in a man younger than 45 in good health and CMV-seropositive. The chain uses TRBV27 and TRBJ1-5; 8 nucleotides match TRBD1. CDR3 coding DNA: TGTGCCAGCAGTCCCCGCGCGGGACAGGCCCGGGGGCCCCAGCATTTT. Protein sequence: CASSPRAGQARGPQHF.